This T cell receptor beta chain was sequenced for a study of blood T cells in healthy people across ages. This clonotype turned up a few times. CDR3 length: 14 residues. In germline, CDR1 is SGHRS, CDR2 YFSETQ. V shed 4 bases, J shed 4 bases, and the junction held 5 bases outside the gene matches. A second about 7 to 12 cycle PCR used barcoded and J-beta primers. TCRdb redid the calling of the 5' RACE reads with MiXCR, one entry per CDR3 protein. The sample holds 450,000 to 600,000 distinct CDR3 sequences; roughly a quarter are singletons and the top ten take approximately 4%. The same specimen was also included in a second study, on T cells of mothers and their children. That source reports: Barcodes and 2-4 random nucleotides were added by M1S in the second PCR. The overlap seen between related mothers and children slightly exceeded that of unrelated pairs, though not significantly. T cell clones that were persistent and microchimeric went undetected.

Input material: blood. The chain is built from TRBV5-1 and TRBJ1-1, with 9 positions matching TRBD1. The sequence came from a boy between 2 and 15 years old in good health. Here the CDR3 DNA reads TGCGCCAGCAGCAATACAGGGGGCATCACTGAAGCTTTCTTT. Translated, it gives CASSNTGGITEAFF.